The T cell receptor (beta chain) under discussion was sequenced for a study of spatial heterogeneity in lung cancer. Study-wide context: On average, each unique TCR and UMI combination appeared more than ten times in raw reads.

Germline CDR1 reads MDHEN; CDR2 reads SYDVKM. With V trimmed by 2 bases and J by 5 bases, 10 bases remained unmatched. CDR3 length: 16 residues. This clonotype occurred many times. Its specificity is unknown. TCRdb passed the 5' RACE reads through MiXCR, listing each CDR3 protein once. This table has roughly 21,000 distinct CDR3 sequences, about 3% appearing once. Regarding the study as a whole: Follow-up blood showed ubiquitous expanded tumor TCRs less than blood at resection did.

Time point defined: sample taken at primary tumor resection. Whole RNA obtained from tumor, nontumor lung or frozen PBMC underwent sequencing without sorting. There were 72 donors, all of them untreated patients with early-stage non-small cell lung cancer. The clonotype was recovered from a female donor with early-stage non-small cell lung cancer. The chain uses TRBV28 and TRBJ2-7; 9 nucleotides align to TRBD1. Sequencing was performed on PBMCs, taken at surgery. The CDR3 sequence: CASSLGGTGGEHEQYF. The CDR3 bases are TGTGCCAGCAGTTTAGGTGGAACAGGGGGCGAGCACGAGCAGTACTTC.